This T cell receptor beta chain was found in a study of cytomegalovirus exposure and HLA in healthy donors. The germline V gene has CDR1 SEHNR and CDR2 FQNEAQ (reference sequence). This CDR3 comprises 15 residues. V dropped 5 bases and J dropped 5 bases, with 18 bases sitting between them. Vbeta (60) and Jbeta (13) primers were used in the PCR. Sequencing was performed with immunoSEQ multiplex PCR; in TCRdb, only in-frame clones are kept and a portion is missing. This table holds 60,000 to 70,000 clones. The gene calls are TRBV7-9 and TRBJ1-2; no firm D call. The clonotype was recovered from a boy aged 5-17 years in good health and CMV-seronegative. Sequences were obtained from PBMCs. This chain's CDR3 is CASSQGGSPRYGYTF. The CDR3 nucleotides are TGTGCCAGCAGCCAAGGAGGTAGCCCCCGTTATGGCTACACCTTC.